A single sample is the source of the 32 T cell receptor beta chains below, sequenced in a study of blood T cell repertoires in COVID-19. Sequencing used immunoSEQ multiplex PCR; TCRdb keeps in-frame clones, though not all of them. The sample yields approximately 110,000 clones, roughly 76% seen once. The sequenced sample consisted of peripheral blood. The receptors come from a woman aged 70-85 years with acute or convalescent COVID-19.

The chain carries TRBV20-1 and TRBJ2-5; D not certain. Trimming removed 2 bases from V and 5 bases from J, with 6 bases in between. Germline assignment: CDR1 DFQATT and CDR2 SNEGSKA (reference sequence). This CDR3 is 11 amino acids long. The CDR3 DNA sequence: TGCAGTGCTAGATTTCTGGAGACCCAGTACTTC. Translated: CSARFLETQYF.

The chain carries TRBV7-9 and TRBJ2-2; TRBD2 agrees at 8 bases. V gave up 2 bases and J gave up 0 bases; unmatched junction bases: 5. Germline assignment: CDR1 SEHNR and CDR2 FQNEAQ (reference sequence). CDR3 length equals 17 residues. CDR3 DNA: TGTGCCAGCAGCTTATGGCGGGGGGTCTCGAACACCGGGGAGCTGTTTTTT. Encoded protein: CASSLWRGVSNTGELFF.

This chain links TRBV5-1 with TRBJ1-2; the match to TRBD1 covers 9 bases. V lost 0 bases to trimming and J lost 8 bases; unmatched junction nucleotides: 11. The CDR3 totals 16 residues. Germline V lookup: CDR1 SGHRS, CDR2 YFSETQ. CDR3 sequence reads: CASSLGQDRGVRGYTF. The CDR3 DNA is TGCGCCAGCAGCTTGGGTCAGGACAGGGGAGTACGGGGCTACACCTTC. Looking up the rest from reference TRBV5-1 and TRBJ1-2 gives the full variable domain: KAGVTQTPRYLIKTRGQQVTLSCSPISGHRSVSWYQQTPGQGLQFLFEYFSETQRNKGNFPGRFSGRQFSNSRSEMNVSTLELGDSALYLCASSLGQDRGVRGYTFGSGTRLTVV.

This sequence joins TRBV7-8 and TRBJ2-7; 7 positions match TRBD2. With V trimmed by 1 base and J by 0 bases, 6 bases remained unmatched. CDR1 is SGHVS and CDR2 is FQNEAQ in the germline V gene. CDR3 length: 16 residues. CDR3 nucleotide sequence: TGTGCCAGCAGCTTAGTGGGCCCTAGCGGCTCCTACGAGCAGTACTTC. Amino acid sequence: CASSLVGPSGSYEQYF.

This clone was counted only a few times. The chain uses TRBV28 and TRBJ2-7; D is perhaps TRBD1 (5 bases). Germline lookup yields CDR1 MDHEN and CDR2 SYDVKM. Trimming removed 4 bases from V and 4 bases from J, with 5 bases in between. The CDR3 loop spans 11 amino acids. The DNA of the CDR3 is TGTGCCAGCAGTTCAGGGTACGAGCAGTACTTC. It yields the protein CASSSGYEQYF.

The chain employs TRBV6-1 and TRBJ2-7, with D possibly being TRBD2 (7 bases). Trimming removed 3 bases from V and 4 bases from J, with 16 bases in between. The CDR3 sequence is 15 residues long. CDR1 and CDR2 (germline): MNHNS, SASEGT. This CDR3 reads CASSEGGGPIYEQYF. CDR3 coding DNA: TGTGCCAGCAGTGAGGGAGGGGGGCCGATTTACGAGCAGTACTTC.

The CDR3 DNA follows: TGTGCCAGCAGTTACCTGACAGGGGCCTGGGAGCAGTACTTC. The encoded protein is CASSYLTGAWEQYF. The genes are TRBV6-2 or TRBV6-3 and TRBJ2-7; the match to TRBD1 covers 8 bases. Germline V gives CDR1 MNHEY, CDR2 SVGEGT. V shed 2 bases and J 7 bases; nucleotides not matched to a gene: 7. The CDR3 has 14 residues.

V is TRBV28 and J is TRBJ1-2; 7 bases map to TRBD1. Germline trimming cut 2 bases from V and 4 bases from J; bases unmatched to any gene: 1. The germline CDR1 and CDR2 sequences are MDHEN and SYDVKM. The CDR3 spans 13 residues. The CDR3 loop is CASSLQGGYGYTF. In DNA, the CDR3 is TGTGCCAGCAGTTTACAGGGGGGCTATGGCTACACCTTC.

This chain joins TRBV9 and TRBJ2-5; D is perhaps TRBD2 (6 bases). The CDR3 consists of 16 residues. Germline V CDR1 and CDR2: SGDLS, YYNGEE. Trimming cost V 0 bases and J 0 bases, with 12 bases left between them. The CDR3 region is CASSVDAGLYQETQYF. CDR3 nucleotides: TGTGCCAGCAGCGTAGATGCGGGGCTATACCAAGAGACCCAGTACTTC.

This chain links TRBV18 with TRBJ1-1; 8 nucleotides align to TRBD1. Germline values: CDR1 KGHSH, CDR2 LQKENI. The CDR3 consists of 14 residues. V was pared by 4 bases and J by 5 bases, with 6 bases of the junction left unmatched. The CDR3 loop reads CASSLQGAQTEAFF. Written as DNA, the CDR3 is TGTGCCAGCTCACTCCAGGGGGCGCAGACTGAAGCTTTCTTT.

This clone was picked up one time. The rearrangement joins TRBV15 to TRBJ1-2; D remains ambiguous. In germline, CDR1 is LNHNV, CDR2 YYDKDF (reference sequence). The germline V and J ends were trimmed by 1 base and 0 bases, with 12 bases remaining between them. The CDR3 loop spans 16 amino acids. Here the CDR3 DNA reads TGTGCCACCAGCAGAGTACGGCGGGGAGCTAACTATGGCTACACCTTC. Amino acids: CATSRVRRGANYGYTF.

This rearrangement joins TRBV12-3 or TRBV12-4 to TRBJ2-3; D remains unclear. This CDR3 comprises 13 residues. The ends were cut back, 2 bases at V and 4 bases at J, with 7 bases in the middle. The chain's CDR3 is CASSLFRSDTQYF. As DNA, the CDR3 is TGTGCCAGCAGTTTATTCCGGTCAGATACGCAGTATTTT.

This clone was counted at least ten times. J is TRBJ1-2 and V is TRBV19; no definite D call. V was cut by 3 bases and J by 0 bases, with 8 bases left in between. The germline V gene has CDR1 LNHDA and CDR2 SQIVND (reference sequence). This CDR3 has 14 residues. The CDR3 reads CASSIESTNYGYTF. DNA for the CDR3: TGTGCCAGTAGTATTGAGTCAACTAACTATGGCTACACCTTC.

This chain connects TRBV7-6 to TRBJ1-1, with a tentative D call TRBD1 (5 bases). V was trimmed by 1 base and J by 1 base, leaving 13 bases between them. Germline V gene sequence: CDR1 SGHVS, CDR2 FNYEAQ. This CDR3 is built from 16 residues. CDR3 loop: CASSLVTGRGNTEAFF. In DNA, the CDR3 is TGTGCCAGCAGCTTAGTAACGGGGAGGGGGAACACTGAAGCTTTCTTT.

The chain carries TRBV6-5 and TRBJ1-4; unclear D gene. Trimming shortened V by 0 bases and J by 8 bases, and 10 bases separated the two germline ends. The germline CDR1 and CDR2 sequences are MNHEY and SVGAGI. This CDR3 has 14 amino acids. CDR3 loop: CASSYSGGREKLFF. The DNA of the CDR3 is TGTGCCAGCAGTTACTCGGGAGGGAGGGAAAAACTGTTTTTT.

The chain has TRBV4-3 and TRBJ1-1; D is ambiguous. V was trimmed by 1 base and J by 7 bases, leaving 7 bases between them. Germline V gene data show CDR1 as LGHNA and CDR2 as YSLEER. CDR3 length equals 12 residues. The CDR3 reads CASSQATGEAFF. CDR3 DNA sequence: TGCGCCAGCAGCCAAGCCACCGGTGAAGCTTTCTTT.

The chain uses TRBV19 and TRBJ1-1; TRBD1 is a possible D gene (5 bases). The CDR3 consists of 15 residues. Trimming removed 3 bases at V and 1 base at J, with 12 bases between. Looked up from germline, CDR1 is LNHDA and CDR2 is SQIVND (reference sequence). The CDR3 sequence: CASSMPLRGNTEAFF. The CDR3 region has the DNA TGTGCCAGTAGTATGCCCTTAAGGGGGAACACTGAAGCTTTCTTT.

The chain recombines TRBV10-2 with TRBJ2-5, with 8 bases fitting TRBD2. There are 16 residues in the CDR3. J gave up 2 bases and V 0 bases, and 5 bases lay outside the gene matches. The germline CDR1 and CDR2 sequences are WSHSY and SAAADI. For the CDR3, the DNA is TGCGCCAGCAGTGAGTCGACTACTAGCGGACAAGAGACCCAGTACTTC. Translated, it gives CASSESTTSGQETQYF.

This clone has more than one count but fewer than ten. The chain combines TRBV5-6 with TRBJ1-1; 7 bases align to TRBD1. The CDR3 spans 17 residues. The germline V gene has CDR1 SGHDT and CDR2 YYEEEE. J gave up 4 bases and V 2 bases, and 14 bases lay outside the gene matches. CDR3 in amino acids: CASSFRTVPRGSTEAFF. In DNA, the CDR3 is TGTGCCAGCAGCTTTCGGACAGTTCCCAGGGGGAGCACTGAAGCTTTCTTT.

The V call is TRBV5-6, the J call TRBJ2-3; D gene uncertain. Trimming cost V 1 base and J 1 base, with 10 bases left between them. This CDR3 has 15 amino acids. The germline CDR1 and CDR2 sequences are SGHDT and YYEEEE. CDR3 region: CASSLSPVGTDTQYF. The CDR3 DNA reads as TGTGCCAGCAGCTTGAGTCCAGTGGGCACAGATACGCAGTATTTT.

The V call is TRBV2, the J call TRBJ1-6; 8 nucleotides line up with TRBD1. The germline CDR1 and CDR2 sequences are SNHLY and FYNNEI. The CDR3 spans 15 residues. The junction had 5 bases not matched to a gene; V was cut back by 4 bases and J by 6 bases. The CDR3 bases are TGTGCCAGCAGTGTCTCCGACAGGGGTAATTCACCCCTCCACTTT. Amino acid sequence: CASSVSDRGNSPLHF.

CDR3: CASSEGTVNTGELFF. Here the CDR3 DNA reads TGTGCCAGCAGTGAAGGGACAGTCAACACCGGGGAGCTGTTTTTT. The chain couples TRBV2 to TRBJ2-2; D is possibly TRBD1 (6 bases). The germline CDR1 and CDR2 sequences are SNHLY and FYNNEI. The V end lost 1 base, the J end lost 2 bases, and 8 bases lay between the germline ends. The CDR3 spans 15 residues.

The chain combines TRBV10-3 with TRBJ2-3, with 9 bases identical to TRBD2. After removal of 4 bases from V and 1 base from J, the junction contained 3 bases not matched to a gene. Germline CDR1 ENHRY, CDR2 SYGVKD. The CDR3 extends over 15 amino acids. The CDR3 DNA is TGTGCCATCAGTGGAATAGCGGGAGGCACAGATACGCAGTATTTT. The encoded protein is CAISGIAGGTDTQYF.

The chain employs TRBV7-9 and TRBJ2-7; 8 bases align to TRBD1. The CDR3 has 15 residues. CDR1 SEHNR and CDR2 FQNEAQ come from the germline V gene (reference sequence). J lost 7 bases, V lost 1 base, and 9 bases had no gene match. CDR3 amino acids: CASSLESQGAREQYF. CDR3 nucleotides: TGTGCCAGCAGCTTAGAATCTCAGGGGGCGCGTGAGCAGTACTTC.

The rearrangement links TRBV6-5 to TRBJ2-1, with 9 bases lining up with TRBD2. The CDR3 contains 15 residues. The germline CDR1 and CDR2 sequences are MNHEY and SVGAGI. Losses at the gene ends were 5 bases for V and 2 bases for J; bases not matched to a gene: 4. Here the CDR3 reads CASSLSGGTYNEQFF. The CDR3, as DNA: TGTGCCAGCAGTCTGAGCGGGGGGACCTACAATGAGCAGTTCTTC.

Here the CDR3 DNA reads TGTGCCAGCAGCTTATACGGGTTTGGCGGGGAGCTGTTTTTT. The encoded protein is CASSLYGFGGELFF. The gene calls are TRBV7-2 and TRBJ2-2; D not resolved. Germline lookup yields CDR1 SGHTA and CDR2 FQGNSA. This CDR3 region has 14 residues. Deletions cut 2 bases from V and 7 bases from J, with 11 bases between.

This chain connects TRBV5-1 to TRBJ2-5, with a weak D call TRBD2 (6 bases). The CDR3 is 14 residues long. V was trimmed by 0 bases and J by 5 bases, leaving 11 bases between them. Germline CDR1 reads SGHRS; CDR2 reads YFSETQ. This chain's CDR3 is CASSLDRGTETQYF. In DNA form, the CDR3 reads TGCGCCAGCAGCTTGGACCGCGGGACGGAGACCCAGTACTTC.

The CDR3 protein is CASTAGAGLNEKLFF. The CDR3 DNA reads as TGTGCCAGCACTGCGGGGGCGGGACTTAATGAAAAACTGTTTTTT. V usage is TRBV6-5 and J usage is TRBJ1-4; possibly TRBD1 for D (6 bases). V was clipped by 7 bases and J by 4 bases, with 16 bases between them. Germline CDR1 and CDR2: MNHEY and SVGAGI. The CDR3 totals 15 residues.

The V gene is TRBV4-3, the J gene TRBJ1-5; D is unresolved. Germline V lookup: CDR1 LGHNA, CDR2 YSLEER. The CDR3 covers 14 residues. Trimming left V 0 bases short and J 7 bases short, with 10 bases between. The CDR3 DNA is TGCGCCAGCAGCCAAGATTTAAGCGGGCAGCCCCAGCATTTT. Translated: CASSQDLSGQPQHF.

This clone was observed a single time. This sequence joins TRBV4-3 and TRBJ2-3; TRBD1 is a possible D gene (5 bases). The CDR3 is made up of 17 amino acids. The V gene lost 0 bases and the J gene lost 0 bases, with 13 bases spanning the gap. Per germline, CDR1 LGHNA and CDR2 YSLEER. The CDR3 DNA follows: TGCGCCAGCAGCCAAGATTTGGGGCAAACTAGCACAGATACGCAGTATTTT. Residues: CASSQDLGQTSTDTQYF.

Concerning this clone itself: Relative to the germline gene, one junction end is altered; a read error may explain this. This chain links TRBV19 with TRBJ2-5, with TRBD2 identical over 12 bases. This CDR3 region has 20 residues. CDR1 LNHDA and CDR2 SQIVND come from the germline V gene (reference sequence). DNA of the CDR3: TGTGCCAGTAAGGGAGCCCCGGCCGTGGCACTAGCGGGGGGCCGGGGAACTTTACACTTC. It codes for CASKGAPAVALAGGRGTLHF.

The chain recombines TRBV5-5 with TRBJ1-5; maybe TRBD1 (6 bases). V gave up 0 bases and J gave up 0 bases, with 10 bases separating them. Germline V CDR1 and CDR2: SGHKS, YYEKEE (reference sequence). This CDR3 contains 16 residues. Here the CDR3 reads CASSLAGQNSNQPQHF. CDR3 sequence (DNA): TGTGCCAGCAGCTTGGCCGGACAGAATAGCAATCAGCCCCAGCATTTT.